This T cell receptor (beta chain) was identified in a study of blood T cell repertoires in COVID-19. Measured with immunoSEQ multiplex PCR; TCRdb has only the in-frame clones, and not every one. Here the sample spans 250,000 to 300,000 clones, approximately 87% being singletons. Germline V gene data show CDR1 as MNHEY and CDR2 as SVGAGI. The CDR3 covers 14 residues. V lost 8 bases and J 6 bases, leaving 16 bases between the germline ends. This clone showed up just a few times. This chain links TRBV6-5 with TRBJ2-2; maybe TRBD1 (6 bases). The material sequenced was peripheral blood. The receptor was derived from a woman aged 30 to 39 with COVID-19, enrolled during active disease. CDR3 region: CASGPQGTPGELFF. For the CDR3, the DNA is TGTGCCAGCGGGCCACAGGGTACCCCCGGGGAGCTGTTTTTT.